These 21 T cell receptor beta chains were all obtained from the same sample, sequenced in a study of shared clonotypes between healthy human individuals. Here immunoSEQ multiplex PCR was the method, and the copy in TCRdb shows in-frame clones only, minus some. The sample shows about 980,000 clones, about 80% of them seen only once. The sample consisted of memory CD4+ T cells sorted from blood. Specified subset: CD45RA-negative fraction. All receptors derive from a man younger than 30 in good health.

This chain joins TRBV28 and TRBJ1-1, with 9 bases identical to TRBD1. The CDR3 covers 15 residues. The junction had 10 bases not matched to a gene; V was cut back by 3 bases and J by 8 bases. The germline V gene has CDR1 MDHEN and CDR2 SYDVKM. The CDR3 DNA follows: TGTGCCAGCAGTTTGCCAACCGGGGGGACAGGGGAAGCTTTCTTT. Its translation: CASSLPTGGTGEAFF. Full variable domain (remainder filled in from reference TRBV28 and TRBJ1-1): DVKVTQSSRYLVKRTGEKVFLECVQDMDHENMFWYRQDPGLGLRLIYFSYDVKMKEKGDIPEGYSVSREKKERFSLILESASTNQTSMYLCASSLPTGGTGEAFFGQGTRLTVV.

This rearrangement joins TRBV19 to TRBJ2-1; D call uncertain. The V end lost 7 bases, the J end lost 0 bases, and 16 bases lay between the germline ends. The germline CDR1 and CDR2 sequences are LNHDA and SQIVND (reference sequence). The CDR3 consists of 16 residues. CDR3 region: CASTPRLESSYNEQFF. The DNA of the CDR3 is TGTGCCAGTACCCCAAGACTGGAGAGCTCCTACAATGAGCAGTTCTTC.

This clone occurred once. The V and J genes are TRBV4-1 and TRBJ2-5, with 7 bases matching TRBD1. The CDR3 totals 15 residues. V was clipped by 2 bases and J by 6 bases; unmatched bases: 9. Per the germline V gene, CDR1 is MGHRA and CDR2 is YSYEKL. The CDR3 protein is CASSQLKGGAKTQYF. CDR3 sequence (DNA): TGCGCCAGCAGCCAACTTAAAGGGGGCGCAAAGACCCAGTACTTC.

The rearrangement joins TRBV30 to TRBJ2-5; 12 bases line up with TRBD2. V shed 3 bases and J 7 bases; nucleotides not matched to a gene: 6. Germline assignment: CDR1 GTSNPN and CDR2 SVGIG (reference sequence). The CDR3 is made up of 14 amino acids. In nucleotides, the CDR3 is TGTGCCTGGAGGAAACCGGGACTAGCGGGGACCCAGTACTTC. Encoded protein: CAWRKPGLAGTQYF.

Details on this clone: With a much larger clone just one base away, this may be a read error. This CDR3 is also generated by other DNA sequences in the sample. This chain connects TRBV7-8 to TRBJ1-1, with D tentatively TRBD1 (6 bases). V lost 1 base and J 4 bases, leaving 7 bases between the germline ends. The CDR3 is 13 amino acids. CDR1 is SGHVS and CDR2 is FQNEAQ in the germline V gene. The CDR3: CASSLGGGTEAFF. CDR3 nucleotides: TGTGCCAGCAGCTTAGGAGGGGGCACTGAAGCTTTCTTT.

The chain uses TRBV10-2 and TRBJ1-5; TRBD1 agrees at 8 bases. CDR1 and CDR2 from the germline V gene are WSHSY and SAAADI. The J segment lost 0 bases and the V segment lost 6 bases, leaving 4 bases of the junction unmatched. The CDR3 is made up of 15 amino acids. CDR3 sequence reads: CASSLTGASNQPQHF. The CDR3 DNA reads TGCGCCAGCAGCCTGACAGGGGCTAGCAATCAGCCCCAGCATTTT.

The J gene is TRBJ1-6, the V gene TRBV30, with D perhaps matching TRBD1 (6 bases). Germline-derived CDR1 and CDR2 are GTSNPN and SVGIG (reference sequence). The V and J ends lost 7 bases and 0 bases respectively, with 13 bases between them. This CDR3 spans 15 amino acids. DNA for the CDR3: TGTGCCTATGGACAGTTAAACTCCTATAATTCACCCCTCCACTTT. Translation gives CAYGQLNSYNSPLHF.

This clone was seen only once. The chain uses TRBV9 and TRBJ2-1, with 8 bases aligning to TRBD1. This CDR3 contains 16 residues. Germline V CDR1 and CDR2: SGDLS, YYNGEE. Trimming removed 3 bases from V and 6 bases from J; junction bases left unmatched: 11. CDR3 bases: TGTGCCAGCAGCGGCCGGACAGGGCCGGGACGCAATGAGCAGTTCTTC. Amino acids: CASSGRTGPGRNEQFF.

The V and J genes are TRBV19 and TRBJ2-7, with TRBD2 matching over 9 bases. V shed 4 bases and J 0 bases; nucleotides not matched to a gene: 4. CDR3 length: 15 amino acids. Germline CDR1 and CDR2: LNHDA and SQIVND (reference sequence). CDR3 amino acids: CASSSKREASYEQYF. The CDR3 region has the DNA TGTGCCAGTAGTAGCAAGCGGGAGGCCTCCTACGAGCAGTACTTC.

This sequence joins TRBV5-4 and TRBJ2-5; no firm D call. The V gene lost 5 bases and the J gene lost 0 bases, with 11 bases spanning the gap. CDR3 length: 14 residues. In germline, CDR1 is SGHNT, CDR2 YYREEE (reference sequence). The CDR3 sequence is CASRSGPDQETQYF. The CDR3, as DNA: TGTGCCAGCAGGTCTGGTCCAGACCAAGAGACCCAGTACTTC.

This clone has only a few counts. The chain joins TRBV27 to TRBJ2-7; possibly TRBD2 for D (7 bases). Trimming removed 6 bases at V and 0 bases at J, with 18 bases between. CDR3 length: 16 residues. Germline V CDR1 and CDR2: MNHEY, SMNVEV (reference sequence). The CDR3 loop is CASRTTRGPNSYEQYF. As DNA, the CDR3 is TGTGCCAGCAGGACAACGCGGGGGCCCAACTCCTACGAGCAGTACTTC.

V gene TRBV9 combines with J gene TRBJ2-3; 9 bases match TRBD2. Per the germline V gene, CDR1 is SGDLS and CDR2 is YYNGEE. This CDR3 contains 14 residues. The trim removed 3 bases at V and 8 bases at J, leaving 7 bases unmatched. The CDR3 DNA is TGTGCCAGCAGCGGATTACTAGCGGGCAGTACGCAGTATTTT. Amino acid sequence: CASSGLLAGSTQYF.

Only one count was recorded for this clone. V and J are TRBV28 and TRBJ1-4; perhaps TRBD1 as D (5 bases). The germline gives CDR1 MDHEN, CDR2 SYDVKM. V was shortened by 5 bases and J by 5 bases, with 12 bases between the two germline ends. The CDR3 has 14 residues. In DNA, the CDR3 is TGTGCCAGCAGTCTAGCGGGGCCCAATGAAAAACTGTTTTTT. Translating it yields CASSLAGPNEKLFF.

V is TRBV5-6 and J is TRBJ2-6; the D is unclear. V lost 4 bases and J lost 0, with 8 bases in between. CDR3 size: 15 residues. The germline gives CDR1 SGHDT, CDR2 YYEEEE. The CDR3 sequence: CASSLPNSGANVLTF. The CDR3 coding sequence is TGTGCCAGCAGCCTGCCAAACTCTGGGGCCAACGTCCTGACTTTC.

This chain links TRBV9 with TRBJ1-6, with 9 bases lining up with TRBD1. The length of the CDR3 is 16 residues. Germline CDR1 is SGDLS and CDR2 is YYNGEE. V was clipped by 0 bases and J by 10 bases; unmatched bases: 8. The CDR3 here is CASSVAQGTGRSPLHF. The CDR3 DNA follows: TGTGCCAGCAGCGTAGCTCAGGGGACAGGGCGCTCACCCCTCCACTTT. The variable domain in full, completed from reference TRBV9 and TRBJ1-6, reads DSGVTQTPKHLITATGQRVTLRCSPRSGDLSVYWYQQSLDQGLQFLIQYYNGEERAKGNILERFSAQQFPDLHSELNLSSLELGDSALYFCASSVAQGTGRSPLHFGNGTRLTVT.

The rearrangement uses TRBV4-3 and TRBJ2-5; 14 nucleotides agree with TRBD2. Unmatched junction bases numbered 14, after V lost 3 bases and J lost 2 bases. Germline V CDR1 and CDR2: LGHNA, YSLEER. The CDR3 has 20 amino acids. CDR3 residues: CASSQEVTSGRAKDQETQYF. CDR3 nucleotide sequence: TGCGCCAGCAGCCAGGAAGTGACTAGCGGGAGGGCAAAGGATCAAGAGACCCAGTACTTC.

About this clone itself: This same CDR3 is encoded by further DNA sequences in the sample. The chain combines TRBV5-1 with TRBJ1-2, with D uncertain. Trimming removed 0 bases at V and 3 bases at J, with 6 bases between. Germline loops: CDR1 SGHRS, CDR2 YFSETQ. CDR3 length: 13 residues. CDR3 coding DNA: TGCGCCAGCAGCTTGGTTTCCGACTATGGCTACACCTTC. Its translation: CASSLVSDYGYTF.

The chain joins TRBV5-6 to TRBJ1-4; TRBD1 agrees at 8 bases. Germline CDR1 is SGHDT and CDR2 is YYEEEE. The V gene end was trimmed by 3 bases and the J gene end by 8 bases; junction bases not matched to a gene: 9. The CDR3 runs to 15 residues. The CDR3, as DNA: TGTGCCAGCAGCTCGTCCGGGACAGGATACGAAAAACTGTTTTTT. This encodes CASSSSGTGYEKLFF.

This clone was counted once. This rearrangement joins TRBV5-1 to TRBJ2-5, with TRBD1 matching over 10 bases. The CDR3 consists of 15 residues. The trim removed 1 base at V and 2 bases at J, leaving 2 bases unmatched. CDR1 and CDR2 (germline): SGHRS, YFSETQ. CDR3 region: CASSLMGQGQETQYF. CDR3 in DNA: TGCGCCAGCAGCTTGATGGGACAGGGGCAAGAGACCCAGTACTTC.

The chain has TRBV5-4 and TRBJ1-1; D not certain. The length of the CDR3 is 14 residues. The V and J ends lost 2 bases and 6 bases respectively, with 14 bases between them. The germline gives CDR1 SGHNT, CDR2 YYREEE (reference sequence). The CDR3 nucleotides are TGTGCCAGCAGCTTCGGGTCCCAACGCGCTGAAGCTTTCTTT. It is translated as CASSFGSQRAEAFF.

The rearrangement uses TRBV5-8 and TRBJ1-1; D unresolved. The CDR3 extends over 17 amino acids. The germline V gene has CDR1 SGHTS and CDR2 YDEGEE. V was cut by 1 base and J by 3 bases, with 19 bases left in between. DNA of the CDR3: TGTGCCAGCAGCTTGATCGTGAGAGGGAACGGGGACACTGAAGCTTTCTTT. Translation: CASSLIVRGNGDTEAFF.